Shown below are 26 T cell receptor beta chains from a single sample sequenced in a study of control samples from healthy donors and cancer patients (dated by TCRdb to the early 2020s). To prepare the library, the immunoSEQ multiplex PCR assay was applied. This immuneACCESS table, as held by TCRdb, lists in-frame sequences with V and J called but not all clones. Of the missing ones, under half trace to an unresolved V gene in checked studies; the others have no known cause. This sample is represented by approximately 160,000 clones; around 90% of them were singletons. The ten largest clonotypes hold roughly 0.64% of the sample. The sequencing input was blood. All receptors derive from a woman aged 25 to 39 in good health.

The chain carries TRBV24-1 and TRBJ2-5, with D possibly TRBD2 on 7 matching bases. Trimming took off 5 bases at V and 5 bases at J, with 17 bases between the two ends. The CDR3 runs to 15 residues. Germline V gene data show CDR1 as KGHDR and CDR2 as SFDVKD. The CDR3 loop reads CATSVTGLGGETQYF. CDR3 DNA: TGTGCCACCAGTGTTACCGGACTAGGGGGTGAGACCCAGTACTTC.

V and J are TRBV28 and TRBJ1-6; possible D gene TRBD1, 6 bases. CDR1 is MDHEN and CDR2 is SYDVKM in the germline V gene. V lost 8 bases, J lost 10 bases, and 12 bases lay in between. This CDR3 spans 12 amino acids. DNA for the CDR3: TGTGCCAGCCGGGACAAATGGTCACCCCTCCACTTT. It specifies CASRDKWSPLHF.

J is TRBJ1-1 and V is TRBV15; possible D gene TRBD1, 5 bases. The CDR3 extends over 18 amino acids. The V gene lost 5 bases and the J gene lost 0 bases, with 22 bases spanning the gap. CDR1 and CDR2 (germline): LNHNV, YYDKDF (reference sequence). The CDR3 reads CATSRTIGARRVNTEAFF. DNA for the CDR3: TGTGCCACCAGCCGAACAATAGGGGCGCGTCGGGTGAACACTGAAGCTTTCTTT.

The DNA of the CDR3 is TGTGCCAGCAGCTTGCCGGGATCTCTCATTCAGTACTTC. It encodes CASSLPGSLIQYF. The chain has TRBV5-6 and TRBJ2-4, with D maybe TRBD2 (5 bases). V shed 1 base and J shed 9 bases, with 11 bases lying between them. The CDR3 length is 13 residues. Germline values: CDR1 SGHDT, CDR2 YYEEEE.

The CDR3 DNA sequence: TGTGCCAGCAGATTAGGGACTGAAGCTTTCTTT. This sequence encodes CASRLGTEAFF. The chain employs TRBV2 and TRBJ1-1, with D unclear. CDR3 length equals 11 residues. V was trimmed by 6 bases and J by 5 bases, leaving 7 bases between them. The germline gives CDR1 SNHLY, CDR2 FYNNEI. Based on the CDR3 plus reference TRBV2 and TRBJ1-1, the full variable domain is EPEVTQTPSHQVTQMGQEVILRCVPISNHLYFYWYRQILGQKVEFLVSFYNNEISEKSEIFDDQFSVERPDGSNFTLKIRSTKLEDSAMYFCASRLGTEAFFGQGTRLTVV.

J is TRBJ2-3 and V is TRBV18, with 13 positions matching TRBD2. The junction had 9 bases not matched to a gene; V was cut back by 8 bases and J by 4 bases. The CDR3 is 16 residues long. Per germline, CDR1 KGHSH and CDR2 LQKENI. The CDR3 is CASAGLAGDPPDTQYF. The CDR3, as DNA: TGTGCCAGCGCCGGACTAGCGGGAGATCCCCCAGATACGCAGTATTTT.

J is TRBJ2-4 and V is TRBV5-5; D gene uncertain. Between the trimmed V and J ends, which lost 6 bases and 3 bases, there was a span of 19 bases. This CDR3 is 16 amino acids long. The germline gives CDR1 SGHKS, CDR2 YYEKEE (reference sequence). CDR3 in DNA: TGTGCCAGCACCCCCGTCTTGGTACCTAACAAAAACATTCAGTACTTC. As protein: CASTPVLVPNKNIQYF. The whole variable domain, filled in from reference TRBV5-5 and TRBJ2-4, reads DAGVTQSPTHLIKTRGQQVTLRCSPISGHKSVSWYQQVLGQGPQFIFQYYEKEERGRGNFPDRFSARQFPNYSSELNVNALLLGDSALYLCASTPVLVPNKNIQYFGAGTRLSVL.

This chain links TRBV19 with TRBJ2-5; D ambiguous. The length of the CDR3 is 13 residues. CDR1 is LNHDA and CDR2 is SQIVND in the germline V gene (reference sequence). V lost 3 bases and J lost 4, with 9 bases in between. CDR3 nucleotides: TGTGCCAGTAGTATTGTGGGCTTAGAGACCCAGTACTTC. It specifies CASSIVGLETQYF.

The chain couples TRBV7-8 to TRBJ1-1; TRBD1 matches at 7 bases. The CDR3 contains 14 residues. After removal of 0 bases from V and 4 bases from J, the junction contained 2 bases not matched to a gene. Germline lookup yields CDR1 SGHVS and CDR2 FQNEAQ. The CDR3 DNA follows: TGTGCCAGCAGCTTAGCCACAGGGGCCACTGAAGCTTTCTTT. Translation: CASSLATGATEAFF.

This chain uses TRBV30 with TRBJ2-3; 8 nucleotides agree with TRBD2. The V gene's germline CDR1 is GTSNPN and CDR2 SVGIG (reference sequence). The CDR3 runs to 16 residues. The V gene end was trimmed by 3 bases and the J gene end by 2 bases; junction bases not matched to a gene: 10. CDR3 DNA: TGTGCCTGGAGCGGCGTCAGCGGGAGTACCACAGATACGCAGTATTTT. This gives the protein CAWSGVSGSTTDTQYF.

The chain's CDR3 is CASSYGAGGPQHF. The CDR3 DNA follows: TGTGCCAGCAGTTACGGGGCGGGCGGGCCCCAGCATTTT. The chain has TRBV6-5 and TRBJ1-5; D possibly corresponds to TRBD1 (5 bases). This CDR3 comprises 13 residues. Deletions cut 2 bases from V and 9 bases from J, with 11 bases between. Germline lookup yields CDR1 MNHEY and CDR2 SVGAGI.

The CDR3 here is CASSTSGRGTGELFF. CDR3 nucleotide sequence: TGTGCCAGCAGCACAAGCGGGAGGGGCACCGGGGAGCTGTTTTTT. The chain uses TRBV7-2 and TRBJ2-2; TRBD2 agrees at 10 bases. This CDR3 contains 15 residues. Trimming at V came to 5 bases and at J to 4 bases, leaving 4 bases not matched to a gene. Germline V gene data show CDR1 as SGHTA and CDR2 as FQGNSA. Together with reference TRBV7-2 and TRBJ2-2, the CDR3 gives the full variable domain: GAGVSQSPSNKVTEKGKDVELRCDPISGHTALYWYRQSLGQGLEFLIYFQGNSAPDKSGLPSDRFSAERTGGSVSTLTIQRTQQEDSAVYLCASSTSGRGTGELFFGEGSRLTVL.

V usage is TRBV19 and J usage is TRBJ2-7; no definite D call. V lost 7 bases, J lost 2 bases, and 12 bases lay in between. This CDR3 is built from 13 residues. CDR1 and CDR2 from the germline V gene are LNHDA and SQIVND (reference sequence). The CDR3 nucleotides are TGTGCCAGTATTTCGCCGAACACCTACGAGCAGTACTTC. The encoded protein is CASISPNTYEQYF.

The gene calls are TRBV4-1 and TRBJ2-7; D is ambiguous. The CDR3 is 15 residues long. V dropped 0 bases and J dropped 0 bases, with 9 bases sitting between them. Germline CDR1 and CDR2: MGHRA and YSYEKL. The CDR3 region is CASSQEAHGSYEQYF. The CDR3 DNA follows: TGCGCCAGCAGCCAAGAAGCCCATGGCTCCTACGAGCAGTACTTC.

The chain couples TRBV29-1 to TRBJ2-7; possible D gene TRBD2, 5 bases. Trimming left V 4 bases short and J 2 bases short, with 15 bases between. The CDR3 consists of 14 residues. Germline CDR1 SQVTM, CDR2 ANQGSEA. The CDR3 here is CSVGPSGSPYEQYF. CDR3 bases: TGCAGCGTTGGTCCCAGCGGAAGCCCCTACGAGCAGTACTTC.

The chain is built from TRBV7-9 and TRBJ1-1; D might be TRBD1 (5 bases). Trimming shortened V by 1 base and J by 5 bases, and 11 bases separated the two germline ends. The length of the CDR3 is 14 residues. Germline CDR1 SEHNR, CDR2 FQNEAQ (reference sequence). In DNA, the CDR3 is TGTGCCAGCAGCTTAGAAGGGGAAAGGACTGAAGCTTTCTTT. Amino acid sequence: CASSLEGERTEAFF.

The chain couples TRBV5-1 to TRBJ1-1; 8 bases match TRBD1. CDR3 length: 16 residues. Trimming took 4 bases from V and 2 from J; bases not matched to a gene: 10. From germline, CDR1 is SGHRS and CDR2 YFSETQ. CDR3 region: CASSAGQGVRNTEAFF. The CDR3 coding sequence is TGCGCCAGCAGCGCCGGACAGGGAGTGAGAAACACTGAAGCTTTCTTT. Drawing the rest from reference TRBV5-1 and TRBJ1-1, the complete variable domain is KAGVTQTPRYLIKTRGQQVTLSCSPISGHRSVSWYQQTPGQGLQFLFEYFSETQRNKGNFPGRFSGRQFSNSRSEMNVSTLELGDSALYLCASSAGQGVRNTEAFFGQGTRLTVV.

This clone was found once. This chain uses TRBV20-1 with TRBJ1-1; D not certain. The CDR3 contains 13 residues. The germline V and J ends were trimmed by 3 bases and 1 base, with 9 bases remaining between them. Germline assignment: CDR1 DFQATT and CDR2 SNEGSKA (reference sequence). The CDR3 loop reads CSASTASNTEAFF. The CDR3 DNA is TGCAGTGCTAGTACAGCGTCGAACACTGAAGCTTTCTTT.

This rearrangement joins TRBV7-9 to TRBJ1-4; 7 bases align to TRBD1. The germline V gene encodes CDR1 SEHNR and CDR2 FQNEAQ (reference sequence). V shed 1 base and J 4 bases; nucleotides not matched to a gene: 0. The CDR3 consists of 14 residues. The CDR3: CASSLDRGNEKLFF. The CDR3 DNA sequence: TGTGCCAGCAGCTTAGACAGGGGTAATGAAAAACTGTTTTTT.

The gene calls are TRBV3-1 (or the pseudogene TRBV3-2) and TRBJ1-6; TRBD1 matches at 10 bases. The CDR3 consists of 14 residues. The trim removed 7 bases at V and 7 bases at J, leaving 4 bases unmatched. Germline CDR1 is LGHDT and CDR2 is YNNKEL (reference sequence). CDR3 nucleotides: TGTGCCAGCATGACAGGGGGCGGAAATTCACCCCTCCACTTT. Its translation: CASMTGGGNSPLHF.

This clone appeared once. CDR3 sequence (DNA): TGTGCCAGCAGCGTCAGCGGGATGAACACCGGGGAGCTGTTTTTT. Translation gives CASSVSGMNTGELFF. V usage is TRBV9 and J usage is TRBJ2-2, with 7 nucleotides matching TRBD2. The germline gives CDR1 SGDLS, CDR2 YYNGEE. This CDR3 contains 15 residues. V gave up 2 bases and J gave up 1 base; unmatched junction bases: 2.

This clone was seen a single time. The rearrangement joins TRBV27 to TRBJ2-3, with D possibly being TRBD2 (5 bases). Between the trimmed V and J ends, which lost 8 bases and 5 bases, there was a span of 17 bases. Germline loops: CDR1 MNHEY, CDR2 SMNVEV (reference sequence). The CDR3 has 14 amino acids. CDR3 bases: TGTGCCAGCTGCTACCAAAAGGGAGTAGATACGCAGTATTTT. It yields the protein CASCYQKGVDTQYF.

This chain uses TRBV27 with TRBJ2-5, with D perhaps assigned TRBD1 or TRBD2 (6 bases each). Germline CDR1 MNHEY, CDR2 SMNVEV (reference sequence). The ends were cut back, 2 bases at V and 3 bases at J, with 7 bases in the middle. This CDR3 has 13 residues. The CDR3 here is CASSLRGEETQYF. In DNA, the CDR3 is TGTGCCAGCAGTTTAAGGGGGGAAGAGACCCAGTACTTC.

J is TRBJ1-2 and V is TRBV6-5, with 11 bases lining up with TRBD1. J gave up 4 bases and V 0 bases, and 4 bases lay outside the gene matches. The CDR3 has 16 amino acids. From germline, CDR1 is MNHEY and CDR2 SVGAGI. CDR3 sequence: CASSYSRTGGPYGYTF. Written as DNA, the CDR3 is TGTGCCAGCAGTTACTCCCGGACAGGGGGCCCCTATGGCTACACCTTC.

The rearrangement links TRBV28 to TRBJ1-2, with D uncertain. This CDR3 region has 13 residues. V was cut by 7 bases and J by 7 bases, with 16 bases left in between. Germline CDR1 reads MDHEN; CDR2 reads SYDVKM. The CDR3 coding sequence is TGTGCCAGCATCGGAGGTCAAGGGAGTGGCTACACCTTC. Translation gives CASIGGQGSGYTF.

The chain has TRBV5-1 and TRBJ1-6; D possibly corresponds to TRBD1 (6 bases). The germline V gene has CDR1 SGHRS and CDR2 YFSETQ. The CDR3 consists of 15 residues. Trimming removed 6 bases from V and 5 bases from J, with 15 bases in between. The CDR3 region has the DNA TGCGCCAGCACCGAGGCGGGACAAAATAATTCACCCCTCCACTTT. Its translation is CASTEAGQNNSPLHF.